The sequence of this TCR beta chain was determined in a study of CD8 T cells in Susac syndrome. RNA amounts of roughly 0.45 to 1 ug underwent reverse transcription with random hexamers. Amplification of TCR beta CDR3 was carried out by immunoSEQ multiplex PCR, which covered 54 Vbeta and 13 Jbeta segments. TCRdb reanalysed the immunoSEQ multiplex PCR reads using MiXCR and keeps one entry per CDR3 protein. The repertoire consists of about 200,000 distinct CDR3 sequences, with about 94% occurring once and the leading ten covering around 0.096%. The CDR3 has 16 residues. Losses at the gene ends were 5 bases for V and 7 bases for J; bases not matched to a gene: 10. The germline gives CDR1 SGHTA, CDR2 FQGTGA. Sequencing targeted TCR beta in blood CD8+ and CD4+ T cells. Healthy donors formed controls matched for age and sex.

The sample taken for sequencing was CD4+ T cells from PBMCs. The gene calls are TRBV7-3 and TRBJ2-1, with TRBD2 identical over 11 bases. This clonotype originated in a human donor in good health. CDR3 sequence reads: CASSPLAGGPGNEQFF. Written as DNA, the CDR3 is TGTGCCAGCAGCCCCTTAGCGGGGGGGCCGGGAAATGAGCAGTTCTTC. Drawing the rest from reference TRBV7-3 and TRBJ2-1, the complete variable domain is GAGVSQTPSNKVTEKGKYVELRCDPISGHTALYWYRQSLGQGPEFLIYFQGTGAADDSGLPNDRFFAVRPEGSVSTLKIQRTERGDSAVYLCASSPLAGGPGNEQFFGPGTRLTVL.